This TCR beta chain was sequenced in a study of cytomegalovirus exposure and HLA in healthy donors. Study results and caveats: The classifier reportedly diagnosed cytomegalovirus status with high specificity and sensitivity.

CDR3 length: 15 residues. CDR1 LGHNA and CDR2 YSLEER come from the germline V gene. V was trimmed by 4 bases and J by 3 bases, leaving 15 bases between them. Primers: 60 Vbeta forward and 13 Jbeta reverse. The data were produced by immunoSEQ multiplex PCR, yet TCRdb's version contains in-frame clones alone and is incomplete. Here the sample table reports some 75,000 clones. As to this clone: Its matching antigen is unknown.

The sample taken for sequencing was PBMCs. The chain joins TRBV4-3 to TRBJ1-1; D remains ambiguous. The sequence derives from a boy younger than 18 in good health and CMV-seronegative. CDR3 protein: CASSPLGGLDTEAFF. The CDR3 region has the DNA TGCGCCAGCAGCCCTCTTGGAGGGTTGGACACTGAAGCTTTCTTT.